These T cell receptor beta chains were read from a single sample in a study of blood T cell repertoires in COVID-19. Produced via immunoSEQ multiplex PCR; TCRdb's table is partial and in-frame only. The sample consists of 180,000 or so clones, less than 85% of them appearing once. Sequenced input: PBMCs or T cells enriched from blood (not recorded which). Every receptor here comes from a woman between 50 and 59 years old who had recovered from COVID-19. The CDR3 runs from the conserved cysteine through the conserved F or W. The D gene is left open where the match is weak. For some rows the clone size is stated as once, few or many, or as a class when expanded; others skip it.

d_gene: -; v_gene: TRBV18; abundance: -; j_gene: TRBJ1-5; CDR3aa: CASSQTTETSNQPQHF; CDR3nt: TGTGCCAGCTCACAAACAACAGAGACTAGCAATCAGCCCCAGCATTTT
d_gene: TRBD1; v_gene: TRBV18; abundance: -; j_gene: TRBJ1-1; CDR3aa: CASSPGTVGTEAFF; CDR3nt: TGTGCCAGCTCACCAGGGACAGTGGGAACTGAAGCTTTCTTT
d_gene: -; v_gene: TRBV27; abundance: -; j_gene: TRBJ1-5; CDR3aa: CASSSTGAGRSNQPQHF; CDR3nt: TGTGCCAGCAGTTCGACAGGCGCCGGACGTAGCAATCAGCCCCAGCATTTT
d_gene: TRBD2; v_gene: TRBV9; abundance: -; j_gene: TRBJ2-1; CDR3aa: CASSPGLATYNEQFF; CDR3nt: TGTGCCAGCAGTCCAGGACTAGCGACCTACAATGAGCAGTTCTTC
d_gene: TRBD1; v_gene: TRBV6-5; abundance: -; j_gene: TRBJ1-5; CDR3aa: CASSYDGQGNQPQHF; CDR3nt: TGTGCCAGCAGTTACGATGGACAGGGGAATCAGCCCCAGCATTTT
d_gene: TRBD2; v_gene: TRBV9; abundance: -; j_gene: TRBJ2-3; CDR3aa: CASSVAPTGGAQDTQYF; CDR3nt: TGTGCCAGCAGCGTAGCTCCGACCGGGGGGGCCCAAGATACGCAGTATTTT
d_gene: -; v_gene: TRBV19; abundance: once; j_gene: TRBJ1-1; CDR3aa: CASSLSDREAFF; CDR3nt: TGTGCCAGTAGTCTCTCGGACAGAGAAGCTTTCTTT
d_gene: -; v_gene: TRBV5-1; abundance: -; j_gene: TRBJ2-2; CDR3aa: CASSLGRANTGELFF; CDR3nt: TGCGCCAGCAGCTTGGGTCGGGCGAACACCGGGGAGCTGTTTTTT
d_gene: TRBD1; v_gene: TRBV2; abundance: -; j_gene: TRBJ2-1; CDR3aa: CASSDRGLGEQFF; CDR3nt: TGTGCCAGCAGTGACAGGGGGCTAGGTGAGCAGTTCTTC
d_gene: TRBD1; v_gene: TRBV18; abundance: -; j_gene: TRBJ1-3; CDR3aa: CASSSNPGQENTIYF; CDR3nt: TGTGCCAGCTCATCGAATCCGGGACAGGAAAACACCATATATTTT
d_gene: TRBD1; v_gene: TRBV27; abundance: once; j_gene: TRBJ2-3; CDR3aa: CASSPGQGWDTQYF; CDR3nt: TGTGCCAGCAGCCCGGGACAGGGGTGGGATACGCAGTATTTT
d_gene: TRBD2; v_gene: TRBV5-1; abundance: -; j_gene: TRBJ2-5; CDR3aa: CASSLGLAGGQETQYF; CDR3nt: TGCGCCAGCAGCCTTGGCCTAGCGGGGGGACAAGAGACCCAGTACTTC
d_gene: -; v_gene: TRBV18; abundance: -; j_gene: TRBJ1-2; CDR3aa: CASSPGGWDGYTF; CDR3nt: TGTGCCAGCTCACCAGGGGGCTGGGATGGCTACACCTTC
d_gene: TRBD1; v_gene: TRBV28; abundance: -; j_gene: TRBJ1-2; CDR3aa: CASRADRGHFYGYTF; CDR3nt: TGTGCCAGCAGGGCGGACAGGGGGCATTTCTATGGCTACACCTTC
d_gene: -; v_gene: TRBV27; abundance: -; j_gene: TRBJ1-1; CDR3aa: CASSLTGPKTEAFF; CDR3nt: TGTGCCAGCAGTTTAACAGGACCGAAGACTGAAGCTTTCTTT
d_gene: -; v_gene: TRBV7-3; abundance: -; j_gene: TRBJ1-1; CDR3aa: CASSLNGGPEAFF; CDR3nt: TGTGCCAGCAGCTTAAATGGAGGACCTGAAGCTTTCTTT
d_gene: TRBD1; v_gene: TRBV5-1; abundance: -; j_gene: TRBJ2-5; CDR3aa: CASSLGQMLETQYF; CDR3nt: TGCGCCAGCAGCCTGGGACAGATGTTAGAGACCCAGTACTTC
d_gene: TRBD1; v_gene: TRBV19; abundance: once; j_gene: TRBJ1-6; CDR3aa: CASRPRDRDNSPLHF; CDR3nt: TGTGCCAGTAGACCCCGGGACAGGGACAATTCACCCCTCCACTTT
d_gene: TRBD2; v_gene: TRBV7-2; abundance: -; j_gene: TRBJ2-3; CDR3aa: CASSLGLAGGGADTQYF; CDR3nt: TGTGCCAGCAGCTTAGGACTAGCGGGAGGGGGGGCAGATACGCAGTATTTT
d_gene: -; v_gene: TRBV3-1/TRBV3-2; abundance: -; j_gene: TRBJ2-4; CDR3aa: CASSHAQLAKNIQYF; CDR3nt: TGTGCCAGCAGCCATGCACAATTAGCCAAAAACATTCAGTACTTC
d_gene: TRBD1; v_gene: TRBV2; abundance: few; j_gene: TRBJ1-5; CDR3aa: CASHQSGTGIRGNQPQHF; CDR3nt: TGTGCCAGCCACCAGTCGGGGACAGGTATTCGGGGCAATCAGCCCCAGCATTTT
d_gene: TRBD1; v_gene: TRBV6-5; abundance: -; j_gene: TRBJ1-1; CDR3aa: CASSYLGQGRDTEAFF; CDR3nt: TGTGCCAGCAGTTACCTGGGACAGGGAAGGGATACTGAAGCTTTCTTT
d_gene: -; v_gene: TRBV7-2; abundance: -; j_gene: TRBJ1-6; CDR3aa: CASSAGSNSPLHF; CDR3nt: TGTGCCAGCAGCGCGGGATCCAATTCACCCCTCCACTTT
d_gene: -; v_gene: TRBV7-3; abundance: -; j_gene: TRBJ2-3; CDR3aa: CASSSRLPADTQYF; CDR3nt: TGTGCCAGCAGCTCTCGACTACCCGCAGATACGCAGTATTTT
d_gene: -; v_gene: TRBV7-8; abundance: many; j_gene: TRBJ2-2; CDR3aa: CASSSVNTGELFF; CDR3nt: TGTGCCAGCAGCTCCGTCAACACCGGGGAGCTGTTTTTT
d_gene: -; v_gene: TRBV10-3; abundance: -; j_gene: TRBJ2-3; CDR3aa: CAISQTDTQYF; CDR3nt: TGTGCCATCAGCCAAACAGATACGCAGTATTTT
d_gene: -; v_gene: TRBV7-2; abundance: -; j_gene: TRBJ2-2; CDR3aa: CASSLVGGTGELFF; CDR3nt: TGTGCCAGCAGCTTAGTGGGCGGGACCGGGGAGCTGTTTTTT
d_gene: TRBD1; v_gene: TRBV29-1; abundance: -; j_gene: TRBJ1-1; CDR3aa: CSVMTGLNTEAFF; CDR3nt: TGCAGCGTGATGACAGGGCTAAACACTGAAGCTTTCTTT
d_gene: TRBD1; v_gene: TRBV7-2; abundance: -; j_gene: TRBJ1-4; CDR3aa: CASSLAILGQGAGKLFF; CDR3nt: TGTGCCAGCAGCTTAGCGATTTTGGGACAGGGAGCAGGAAAACTGTTTTTT
d_gene: TRBD1; v_gene: TRBV5-6; abundance: -; j_gene: TRBJ1-1; CDR3aa: CASSLWYRGLMAFF; CDR3nt: TGTGCCAGCAGCTTGTGGTACAGGGGGCTTATGGCTTTCTTT
d_gene: TRBD2; v_gene: TRBV20-1; abundance: few; j_gene: TRBJ2-1; CDR3aa: CSAAREAQFF; CDR3nt: TGCAGTGCTGCCCGGGAGGCTCAGTTCTTC
d_gene: -; v_gene: TRBV5-6; abundance: -; j_gene: TRBJ2-3; CDR3aa: CASSFRGLSPDTQYF; CDR3nt: TGTGCCAGCAGCTTTAGAGGGCTCTCGCCGGATACGCAGTATTTT
d_gene: -; v_gene: TRBV10-3; abundance: -; j_gene: TRBJ1-1; CDR3aa: CAISSGHMNTEAFF; CDR3nt: TGTGCCATCAGTTCGGGACACATGAACACTGAAGCTTTCTTT
d_gene: TRBD1; v_gene: TRBV5-4; abundance: -; j_gene: TRBJ2-5; CDR3aa: CASSLKTGTETQYF; CDR3nt: TGTGCCAGCAGCCTTAAGACAGGGACAGAGACCCAGTACTTC
d_gene: TRBD1; v_gene: TRBV24-1; abundance: -; j_gene: TRBJ1-2; CDR3aa: CATSDTRQGVDGYTF; CDR3nt: TGTGCCACCAGTGACACCCGCCAGGGGGTGGATGGCTACACCTTC
d_gene: TRBD2; v_gene: TRBV7-9; abundance: -; j_gene: TRBJ2-2; CDR3aa: CASRTTGTSGGPNTGELFF; CDR3nt: TGTGCCAGCAGGACAACCGGGACTAGCGGGGGGCCGAACACCGGGGAGCTGTTTTTT
d_gene: TRBD2; v_gene: TRBV2; abundance: few; j_gene: TRBJ2-2; CDR3aa: CASIGLAGGTGELFF; CDR3nt: TGTGCCAGCATTGGACTAGCGGGAGGCACCGGGGAGCTGTTTTTT
d_gene: -; v_gene: TRBV18; abundance: -; j_gene: TRBJ1-4; CDR3aa: CASSPGWGATNEKLFF; CDR3nt: TGTGCCAGCTCACCTGGGTGGGGAGCAACTAATGAAAAACTGTTTTTT
d_gene: -; v_gene: TRBV7-2; abundance: -; j_gene: TRBJ1-1; CDR3aa: CASSLVYRSRRAEAFF; CDR3nt: TGTGCCAGCAGCTTAGTTTACAGGAGTCGGCGCGCTGAAGCTTTCTTT
d_gene: -; v_gene: TRBV6-1; abundance: once; j_gene: TRBJ1-6; CDR3aa: CASRYYSDSPLHF; CDR3nt: TGTGCCAGCAGATATTACAGTGATTCACCCCTCCACTTT
d_gene: TRBD1; v_gene: TRBV13; abundance: -; j_gene: TRBJ1-4; CDR3aa: CASRTTGLHEKLFF; CDR3nt: TGTGCCAGCAGGACGACAGGGCTACATGAAAAACTGTTTTTT
d_gene: -; v_gene: TRBV5-1; abundance: few; j_gene: TRBJ1-3; CDR3aa: CASSPGGVGNTIYF; CDR3nt: TGCGCCAGCAGCCCCGGCGGGGTGGGAAACACCATATATTTT
d_gene: -; v_gene: TRBV9; abundance: -; j_gene: TRBJ1-2; CDR3aa: CASKGGILGGYTF; CDR3nt: TGTGCCAGCAAGGGGGGGATCCTAGGCGGCTACACCTTC
d_gene: TRBD1; v_gene: TRBV9; abundance: -; j_gene: TRBJ2-5; CDR3aa: CASGQGIGETQYF; CDR3nt: TGTGCCAGCGGACAGGGTATCGGAGAGACCCAGTACTTC
d_gene: TRBD1; v_gene: TRBV9; abundance: -; j_gene: TRBJ2-1; CDR3aa: CASSVVPTGGSYNEQFF; CDR3nt: TGTGCCAGCAGCGTAGTCCCGACAGGGGGCTCCTACAATGAGCAGTTCTTC
d_gene: TRBD1; v_gene: TRBV30; abundance: -; j_gene: TRBJ1-3; CDR3aa: CAWSDLQGKYGNTIYF; CDR3nt: TGTGCCTGGAGCGATCTACAGGGGAAATATGGAAACACCATATATTTT